The clone carrying this TCR beta chain was counted a few times. Its target is not known. Time point indicated: persistent/refractory GD, antithyroid drugs over 5 years with positive TRAb. Generation of the TCR library employed RNA extracted from PBMCs. Construction of TCR beta libraries relied on iRepertoire HTBI primers and on Arm-PCR targeting CDR3 regions. TCRdb called the multiplex PCR reads again in MiXCR, with one record for every CDR3 protein. The profile shows 400,000 to 500,000 distinct CDR3 sequences, 22% of them singletons. This specimen comes from a study of regulatory T cells in long-lasting Graves disease. Study results and caveats: Persistent disease preferred TRBV28, TRBJ1-2 and TRBJ2-5.

Trimming cost V 1 base and J 4 bases, with 8 bases left between them. Per the germline V gene, CDR1 is GTSNPN and CDR2 is SVGIG (reference sequence). The CDR3 has 12 residues. This specimen consisted of peripheral blood mononuclear cells (PBMCs), obtained when the disease was refractory, from a patient treated with antithyroid drugs. This receptor was obtained from a female donor with Graves disease. The chain uses TRBV30 and TRBJ2-7; D remains unclear. The DNA of the CDR3 is TGTGCCTGGAGTGCTGGTAGGTACGAGCAGTACTTC. This sequence encodes CAWSAGRYEQYF. Full variable domain (rest looked up from reference TRBV30 and TRBJ2-7): SQTIHQWPATLVQPVGSPLSLECTVEGTSNPNLYWYRQAAGRGLQLLFYSVGIGQISSEVPQNLSASRPQDRQFILSSKKLLLSDSGFYLCAWSAGRYEQYFGPGTRLTVT.